The TCR beta chain under discussion was sequenced for a study of sequential checkpoint blockade in melanoma. Looking at the study overall: Both treatment sequences were followed by maintenance nivolumab.

This CDR3 contains 15 residues. From germline, CDR1 is MNHNY and CDR2 SVGAGI (reference sequence). V dropped 7 bases and J dropped 2; count of bases not matched to a gene: 8. Assay: immunoSEQ multiplex PCR; the TCRdb copy retains only in-frame clones and omits some. Among 15,000 to 20,000 clones listed, roughly 66% were seen once. Sample treatment: randomized to nivolumab then ipilimumab (arm A) or the reverse (arm B). The sample holds a few counts of this clone. This specimen was CD8+ T cells sorted from blood (inferred from file names), taken from a patient given nivolumab and ipilimumab in sequence. The V call is TRBV6-6, the J call TRBJ1-5; 7 bases align to TRBD1. The sequence was obtained from a human donor with melanoma. The chain's CDR3 is CASTAGGSGNQPQHF. CDR3 nucleotides: TGTGCCAGCACCGCAGGGGGGTCGGGCAATCAGCCCCAGCATTTT.